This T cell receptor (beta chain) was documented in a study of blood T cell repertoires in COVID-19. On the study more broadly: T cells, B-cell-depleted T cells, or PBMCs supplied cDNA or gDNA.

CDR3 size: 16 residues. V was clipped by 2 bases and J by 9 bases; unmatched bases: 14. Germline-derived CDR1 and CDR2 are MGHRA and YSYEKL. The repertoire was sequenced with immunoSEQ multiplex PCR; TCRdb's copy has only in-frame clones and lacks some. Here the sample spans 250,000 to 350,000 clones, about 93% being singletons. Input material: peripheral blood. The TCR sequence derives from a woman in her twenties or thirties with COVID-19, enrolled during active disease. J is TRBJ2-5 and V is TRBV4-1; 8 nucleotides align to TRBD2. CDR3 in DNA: TGCGCCAGCAGCCAACGCCCCGGACTAGCCGGGCGGGCCCAGTACTTC. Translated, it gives CASSQRPGLAGRAQYF.